This T cell receptor beta chain was captured in a study of identical twins. Study-level points and caveats: Memory repertoires lacked the insertion deficit that abundant cord blood beta clonotypes showed. For out-of-frame alpha sequences shared by twins, low generation probability was in excess. Where beta out-of-frame sequences were concerned, excess twin sharing was weaker. The conclusions drew on cross-sectional statistical analysis instead of tracking the same donors.

This clonotype was detected a few times. Its antigen is unidentified. The CDR3 extends over 15 amino acids. V lost 2 bases, J lost 1 base, and 5 bases stayed unmatched. Germline V gives CDR1 SGHRS, CDR2 YFSETQ. TCRdb itself ran the 5' RACE reads through MiXCR, one entry per CDR3 protein. The sample has some 240,000 distinct CDR3 sequences, approximately 10% seen once. The sequenced sample was memory T cells sorted from blood. The sequence was collected from a man over 45 in good health. The chain employs TRBV5-1 and TRBJ1-1, with 7 positions matching TRBD1. In DNA, the CDR3 is TGCGCCAGCAGCTTTGACAGGGCAAGGAACACTGAAGCTTTCTTT. Protein sequence: CASSFDRARNTEAFF.